Described below is a single T cell receptor (beta chain) sequence and its context. The antigen remains unidentified. The source of the sample is a study of neoadjuvant anti-PD-1 for oral cavity cancer. Study in general: Patients mostly received three to four biweekly nivolumab doses at 3 mg/kg before surgery. General observations from the study: TCR analyses covered only a few patients per response group.

Here immunoSEQ multiplex PCR was the method, and the copy in TCRdb shows in-frame clones only, minus some. The table has over 5,500 clones, just under 75% seen once. Sequenced material: PBMCs, taken before nivolumab (anti-PD-1) treatment. The clonotype originates from a person aged 40-85 years with oral cavity squamous cell carcinoma.

CDR3 amino acids: CARGVSGELFF. CDR3 nucleotide sequence: TGTGCCAGGGGAGTTTCCGGGGAGCTGTTTTTT. The J gene is TRBJ2-2, the V gene TRBV2; D perhaps matches TRBD2 (5 bases). V shed 9 bases and J shed 6 bases, with 8 bases lying between them. The CDR3 sequence is 11 residues long. Per germline, CDR1 SNHLY and CDR2 FYNNEI.